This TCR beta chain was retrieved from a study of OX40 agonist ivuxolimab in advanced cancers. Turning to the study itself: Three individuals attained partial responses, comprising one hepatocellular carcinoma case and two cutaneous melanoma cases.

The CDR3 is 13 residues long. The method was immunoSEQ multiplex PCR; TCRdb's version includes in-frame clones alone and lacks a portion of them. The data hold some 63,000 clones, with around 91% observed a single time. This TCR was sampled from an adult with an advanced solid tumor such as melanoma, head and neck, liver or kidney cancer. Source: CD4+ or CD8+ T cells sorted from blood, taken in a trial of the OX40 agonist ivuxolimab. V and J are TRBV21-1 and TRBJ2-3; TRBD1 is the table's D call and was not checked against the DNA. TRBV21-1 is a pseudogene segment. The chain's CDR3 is CASSKHGTDTQYF. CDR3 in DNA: TGTGCCAGCAGCAAACATGGCACAGATACGCAGTATTTT.